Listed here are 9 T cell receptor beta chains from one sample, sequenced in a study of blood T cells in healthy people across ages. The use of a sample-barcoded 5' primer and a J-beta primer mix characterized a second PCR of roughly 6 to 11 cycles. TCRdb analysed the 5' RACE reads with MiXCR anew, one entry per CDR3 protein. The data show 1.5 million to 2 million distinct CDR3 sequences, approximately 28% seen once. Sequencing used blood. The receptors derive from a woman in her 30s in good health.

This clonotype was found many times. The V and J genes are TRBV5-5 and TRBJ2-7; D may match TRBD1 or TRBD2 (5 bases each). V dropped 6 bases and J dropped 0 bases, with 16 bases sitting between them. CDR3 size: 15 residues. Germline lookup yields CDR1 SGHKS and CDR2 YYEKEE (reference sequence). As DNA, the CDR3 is TGTGCCAGCACCAGGGACGGTACGACCTCCTACGAGCAGTACTTC. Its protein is CASTRDGTTSYEQYF.

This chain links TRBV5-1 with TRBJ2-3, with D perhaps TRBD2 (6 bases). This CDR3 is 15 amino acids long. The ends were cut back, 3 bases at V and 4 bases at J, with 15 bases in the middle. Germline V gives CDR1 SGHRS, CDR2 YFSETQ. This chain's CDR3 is CASSSLVGGADTQYF. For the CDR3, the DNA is TGCGCCAGCAGCTCGCTTGTGGGAGGCGCAGATACGCAGTATTTT. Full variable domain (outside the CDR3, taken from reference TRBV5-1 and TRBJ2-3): KAGVTQTPRYLIKTRGQQVTLSCSPISGHRSVSWYQQTPGQGLQFLFEYFSETQRNKGNFPGRFSGRQFSNSRSEMNVSTLELGDSALYLCASSSLVGGADTQYFGPGTRLTVL.

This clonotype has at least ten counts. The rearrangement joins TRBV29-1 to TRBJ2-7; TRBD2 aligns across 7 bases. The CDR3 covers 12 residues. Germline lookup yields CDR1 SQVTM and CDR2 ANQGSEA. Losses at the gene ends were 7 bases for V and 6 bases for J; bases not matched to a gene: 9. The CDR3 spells CSAQAGESEQYF. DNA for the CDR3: TGCAGCGCCCAGGCGGGAGAAAGCGAGCAGTACTTC.

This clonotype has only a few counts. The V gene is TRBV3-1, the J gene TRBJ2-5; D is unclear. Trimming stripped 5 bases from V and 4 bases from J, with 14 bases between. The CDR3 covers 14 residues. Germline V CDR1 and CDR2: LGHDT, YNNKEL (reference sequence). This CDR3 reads CASSASDGRETQYF. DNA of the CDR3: TGTGCCAGCAGCGCCTCGGACGGGCGAGAGACCCAGTACTTC.

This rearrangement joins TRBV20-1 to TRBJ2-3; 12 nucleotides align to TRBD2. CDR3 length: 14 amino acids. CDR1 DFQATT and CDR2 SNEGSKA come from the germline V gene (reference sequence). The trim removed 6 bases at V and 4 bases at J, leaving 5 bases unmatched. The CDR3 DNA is TGCAGTGCCCCTAGCGGGGGGGCAGCAGATACGCAGTATTTT. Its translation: CSAPSGGAADTQYF.

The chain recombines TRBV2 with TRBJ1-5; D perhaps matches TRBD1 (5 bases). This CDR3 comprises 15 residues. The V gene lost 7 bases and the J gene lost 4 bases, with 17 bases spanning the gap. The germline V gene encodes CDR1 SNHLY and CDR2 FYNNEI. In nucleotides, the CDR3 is TGTGCCAGCAACCGGGACGCAGCTACGAATCAGCCCCAGCATTTT. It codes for CASNRDAATNQPQHF.

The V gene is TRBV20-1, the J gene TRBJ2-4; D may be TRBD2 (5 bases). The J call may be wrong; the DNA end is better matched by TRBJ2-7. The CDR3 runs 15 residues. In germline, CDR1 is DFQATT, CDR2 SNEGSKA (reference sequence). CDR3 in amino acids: CSASLGERIIYEQYF. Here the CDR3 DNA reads TGCAGTGCTAGCCTCGGGGAGAGAATTATATACGAGCAGTACTTC.

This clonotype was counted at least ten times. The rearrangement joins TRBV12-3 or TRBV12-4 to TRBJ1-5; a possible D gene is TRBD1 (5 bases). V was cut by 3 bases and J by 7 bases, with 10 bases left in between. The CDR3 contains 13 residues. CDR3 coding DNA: TGTGCCAGCAGTTTGGTTCAGGGCCAGCCCCAGCATTTT. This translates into CASSLVQGQPQHF.

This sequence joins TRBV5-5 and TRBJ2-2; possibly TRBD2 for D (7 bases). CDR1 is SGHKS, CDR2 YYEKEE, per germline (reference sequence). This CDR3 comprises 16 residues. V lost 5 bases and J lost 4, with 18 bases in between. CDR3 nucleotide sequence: TGTGCCAGCAGTTACCCCGGGGGGCCAGGCACCGGGGAGCTGTTTTTT. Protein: CASSYPGGPGTGELFF.